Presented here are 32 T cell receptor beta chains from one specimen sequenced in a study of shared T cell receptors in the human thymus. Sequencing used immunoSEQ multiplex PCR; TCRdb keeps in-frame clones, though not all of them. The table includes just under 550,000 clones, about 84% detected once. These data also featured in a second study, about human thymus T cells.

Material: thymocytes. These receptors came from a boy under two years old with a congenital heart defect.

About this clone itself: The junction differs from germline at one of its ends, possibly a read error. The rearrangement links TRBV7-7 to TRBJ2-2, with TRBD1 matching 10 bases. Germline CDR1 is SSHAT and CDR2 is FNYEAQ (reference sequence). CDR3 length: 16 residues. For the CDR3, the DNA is TGTGCTAGCAGCTTAAAAGGACAGGGGGGGACCGGGGAGCTGTTTTTT. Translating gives CASSLKGQGGTGELFF.

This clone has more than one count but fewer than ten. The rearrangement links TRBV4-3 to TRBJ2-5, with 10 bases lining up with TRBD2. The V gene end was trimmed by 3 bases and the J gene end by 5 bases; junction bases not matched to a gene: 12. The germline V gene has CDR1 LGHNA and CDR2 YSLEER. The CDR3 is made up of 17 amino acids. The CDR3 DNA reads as TGCGCCAGCAGCCAGAAGCGGGAGGGTCCTTATAAGGAGACCCAGTACTTC. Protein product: CASSQKREGPYKETQYF.

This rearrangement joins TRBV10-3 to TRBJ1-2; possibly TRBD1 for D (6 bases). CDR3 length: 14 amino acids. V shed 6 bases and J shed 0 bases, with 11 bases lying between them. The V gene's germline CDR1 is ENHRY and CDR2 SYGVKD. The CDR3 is CAIRAWDTNYGYTF. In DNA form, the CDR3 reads TGTGCCATCAGAGCCTGGGACACTAACTATGGCTACACCTTC.

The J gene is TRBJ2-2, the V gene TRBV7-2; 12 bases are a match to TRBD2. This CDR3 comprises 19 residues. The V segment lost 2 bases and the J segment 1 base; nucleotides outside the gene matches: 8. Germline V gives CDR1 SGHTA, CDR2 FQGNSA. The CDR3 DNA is TGTGCCAGCAGCTTAAACGGACTAGCGGGGAAAAAGAACACCGGGGAGCTGTTTTTT. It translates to CASSLNGLAGKKNTGELFF.

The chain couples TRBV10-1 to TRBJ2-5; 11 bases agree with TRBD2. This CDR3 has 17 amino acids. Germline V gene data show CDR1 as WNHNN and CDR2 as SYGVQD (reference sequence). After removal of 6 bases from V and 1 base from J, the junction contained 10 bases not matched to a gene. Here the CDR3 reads CASSKGGLADFQETQYF. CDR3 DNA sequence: TGCGCCAGCAGCAAGGGGGGACTAGCGGACTTCCAAGAGACCCAGTACTTC.

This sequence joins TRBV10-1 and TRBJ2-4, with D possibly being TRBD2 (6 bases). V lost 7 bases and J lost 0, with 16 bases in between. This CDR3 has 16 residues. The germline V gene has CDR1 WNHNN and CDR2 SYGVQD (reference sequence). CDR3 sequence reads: CASIVGREIAKNIQYF. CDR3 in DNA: TGCGCCAGCATTGTAGGGCGGGAAATAGCCAAAAACATTCAGTACTTC.

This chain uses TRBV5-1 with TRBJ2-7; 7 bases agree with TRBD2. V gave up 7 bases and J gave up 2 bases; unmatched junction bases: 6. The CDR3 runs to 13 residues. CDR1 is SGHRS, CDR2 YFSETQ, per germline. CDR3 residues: CASEAGAAYEQYF. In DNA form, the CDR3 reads TGCGCCAGCGAGGCGGGAGCAGCCTACGAGCAGTACTTC.

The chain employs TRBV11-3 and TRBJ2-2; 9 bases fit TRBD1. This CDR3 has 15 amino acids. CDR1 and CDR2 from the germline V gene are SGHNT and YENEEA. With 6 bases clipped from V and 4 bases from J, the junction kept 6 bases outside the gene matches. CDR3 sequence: CASSSQGAGTGELFF. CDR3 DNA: TGTGCCAGCAGTTCACAGGGGGCAGGCACCGGGGAGCTGTTTTTT.

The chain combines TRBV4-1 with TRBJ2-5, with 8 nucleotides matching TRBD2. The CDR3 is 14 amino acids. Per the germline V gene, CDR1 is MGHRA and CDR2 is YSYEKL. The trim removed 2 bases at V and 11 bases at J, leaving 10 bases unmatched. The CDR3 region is CASSQKRAGGEQYF. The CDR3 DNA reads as TGCGCCAGCAGCCAAAAAAGGGCGGGGGGTGAGCAGTACTTC.

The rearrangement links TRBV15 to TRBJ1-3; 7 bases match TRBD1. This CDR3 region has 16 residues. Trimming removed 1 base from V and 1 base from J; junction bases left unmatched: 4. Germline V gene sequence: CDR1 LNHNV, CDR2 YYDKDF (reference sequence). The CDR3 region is CATSRAPGGSGNTIYF. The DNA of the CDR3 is TGTGCCACCAGCAGAGCCCCAGGGGGTTCTGGAAACACCATATATTTT. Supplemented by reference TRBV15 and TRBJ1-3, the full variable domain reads DAMVIQNPRYQVTQFGKPVTLSCSQTLNHNVMYWYQQKSSQAPKLLFHYYDKDFNNEADTPDNFQSRRPNTSFCFLDIRSPGLGDTAMYLCATSRAPGGSGNTIYFGEGSWLTVV.

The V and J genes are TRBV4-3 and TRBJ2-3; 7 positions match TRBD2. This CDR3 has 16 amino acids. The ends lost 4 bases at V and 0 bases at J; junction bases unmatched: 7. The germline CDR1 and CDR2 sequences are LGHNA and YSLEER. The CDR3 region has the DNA TGCGCCAGCAGCCCTGGGGGAGGGACTAGCACAGATACGCAGTATTTT. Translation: CASSPGGGTSTDTQYF.

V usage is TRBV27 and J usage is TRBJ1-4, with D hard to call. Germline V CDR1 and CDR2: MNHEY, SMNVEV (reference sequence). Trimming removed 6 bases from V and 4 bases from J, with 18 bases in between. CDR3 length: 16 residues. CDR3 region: CASSPRLGEGNEKLFF. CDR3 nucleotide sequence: TGTGCCAGCAGCCCCCGGTTGGGTGAGGGTAATGAAAAACTGTTTTTT.

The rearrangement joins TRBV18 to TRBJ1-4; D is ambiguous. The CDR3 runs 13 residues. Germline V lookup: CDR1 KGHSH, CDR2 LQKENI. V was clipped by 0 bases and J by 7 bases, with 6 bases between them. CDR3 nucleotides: TGTGCCAGCTCACCACCCCGGGTTGAAAAACTGTTTTTT. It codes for CASSPPRVEKLFF.

CDR3 in amino acids: CASSQRVTSGTNNEQFF. Written as DNA, the CDR3 is TGTGCCAGCAGCCAGAGGGTAACTAGCGGGACAAACAATGAGCAGTTCTTC. The chain recombines TRBV14 with TRBJ2-1; 10 bases are shared with TRBD2. Germline V lookup: CDR1 SGHDN, CDR2 FVKESK. V lost 3 bases to trimming and J lost 5 bases; unmatched junction nucleotides: 10. The CDR3 has 17 amino acids.

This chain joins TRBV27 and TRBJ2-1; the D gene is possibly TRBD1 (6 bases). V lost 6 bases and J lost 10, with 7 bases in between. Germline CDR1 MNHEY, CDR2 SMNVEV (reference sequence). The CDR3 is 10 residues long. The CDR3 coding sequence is TGTGCCAGCAGGGGGGCGGAGCAGTTCTTC. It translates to CASRGAEQFF.

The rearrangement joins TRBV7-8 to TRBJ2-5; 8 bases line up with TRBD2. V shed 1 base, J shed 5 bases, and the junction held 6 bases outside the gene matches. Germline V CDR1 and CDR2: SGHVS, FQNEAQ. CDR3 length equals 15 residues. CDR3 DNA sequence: TGTGCCAGCAGCTTAGTTGGACTAGCTGGTGAGACCCAGTACTTC. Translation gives CASSLVGLAGETQYF.

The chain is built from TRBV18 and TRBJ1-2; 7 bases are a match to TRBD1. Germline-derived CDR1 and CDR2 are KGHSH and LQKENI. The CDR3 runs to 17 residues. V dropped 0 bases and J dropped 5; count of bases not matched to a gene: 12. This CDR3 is CASSPPGSRGDTYGYTF. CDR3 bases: TGTGCCAGCTCACCACCGGGCAGCAGGGGGGATACGTATGGCTACACCTTC.

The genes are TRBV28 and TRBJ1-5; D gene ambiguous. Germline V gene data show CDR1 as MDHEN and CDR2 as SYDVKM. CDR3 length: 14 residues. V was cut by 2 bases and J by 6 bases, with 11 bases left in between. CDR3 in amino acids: CASSLRGYGQPQHF. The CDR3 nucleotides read TGTGCCAGCAGTTTACGGGGATACGGTCAGCCCCAGCATTTT.

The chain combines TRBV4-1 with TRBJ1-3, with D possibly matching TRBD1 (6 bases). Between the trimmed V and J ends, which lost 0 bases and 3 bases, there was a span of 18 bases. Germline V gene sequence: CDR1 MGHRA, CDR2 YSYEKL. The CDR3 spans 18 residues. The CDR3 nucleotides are TGCGCCAGCAGCCAAGAGGGATTGGTGGGGGCGGTTGGAAACACCATATATTTT. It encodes CASSQEGLVGAVGNTIYF.

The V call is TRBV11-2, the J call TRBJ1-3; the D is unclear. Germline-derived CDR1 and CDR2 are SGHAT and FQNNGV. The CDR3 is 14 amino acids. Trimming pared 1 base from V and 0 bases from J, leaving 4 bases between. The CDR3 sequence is CASSLGSSGNTIYF. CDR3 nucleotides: TGTGCCAGCAGCTTAGGGAGCTCTGGAAACACCATATATTTT.

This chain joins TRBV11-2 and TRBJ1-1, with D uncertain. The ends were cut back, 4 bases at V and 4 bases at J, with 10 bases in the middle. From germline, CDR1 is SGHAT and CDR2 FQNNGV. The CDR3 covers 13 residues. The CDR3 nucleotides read TGTGCCAGCAGCTCCCGAGCCTTCACTGAAGCTTTCTTT. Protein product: CASSSRAFTEAFF.

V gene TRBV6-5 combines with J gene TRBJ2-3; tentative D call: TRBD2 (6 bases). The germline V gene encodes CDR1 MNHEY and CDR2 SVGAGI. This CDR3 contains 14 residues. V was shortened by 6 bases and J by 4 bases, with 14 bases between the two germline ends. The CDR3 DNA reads TGTGCCAGCAGGCCCTGGGGCGGGGCAGATACGCAGTATTTT. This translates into CASRPWGGADTQYF.

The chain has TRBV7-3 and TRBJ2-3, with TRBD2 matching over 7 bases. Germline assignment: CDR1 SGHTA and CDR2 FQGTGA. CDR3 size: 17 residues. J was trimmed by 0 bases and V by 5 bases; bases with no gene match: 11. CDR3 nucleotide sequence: TGTGCCAGCAGCCCCGGGGGGTTGGGAGTTAGCACAGATACGCAGTATTTT. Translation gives CASSPGGLGVSTDTQYF.

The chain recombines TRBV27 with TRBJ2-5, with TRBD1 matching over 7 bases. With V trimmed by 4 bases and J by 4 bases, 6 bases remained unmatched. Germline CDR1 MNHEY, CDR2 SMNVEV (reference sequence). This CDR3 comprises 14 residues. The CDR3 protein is CASSSPGQSETQYF. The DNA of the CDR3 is TGTGCCAGCAGTTCCCCGGGACAGTCAGAGACCCAGTACTTC.

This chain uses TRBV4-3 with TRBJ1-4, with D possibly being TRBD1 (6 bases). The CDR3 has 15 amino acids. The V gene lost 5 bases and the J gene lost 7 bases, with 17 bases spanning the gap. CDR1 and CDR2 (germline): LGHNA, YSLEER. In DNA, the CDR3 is TGCGCCAGCAGCTTACAAGGTACAGGGCCTGAAAAACTGTTTTTT. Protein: CASSLQGTGPEKLFF.

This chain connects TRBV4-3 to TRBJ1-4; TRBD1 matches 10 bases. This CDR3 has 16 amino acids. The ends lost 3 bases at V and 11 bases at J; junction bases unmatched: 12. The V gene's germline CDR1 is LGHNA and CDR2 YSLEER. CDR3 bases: TGCGCCAGCAGCCACACCGACAGGGGGCACGAGAAGAAACTGTTTTTT. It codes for CASSHTDRGHEKKLFF.

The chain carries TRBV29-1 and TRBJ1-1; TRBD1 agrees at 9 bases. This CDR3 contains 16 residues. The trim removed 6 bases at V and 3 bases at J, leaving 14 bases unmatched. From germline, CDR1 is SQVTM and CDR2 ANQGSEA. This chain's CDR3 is CSVRLPGQGLDTEAFF. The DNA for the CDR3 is TGCAGCGTAAGATTACCGGGACAGGGTTTAGACACTGAAGCTTTCTTT. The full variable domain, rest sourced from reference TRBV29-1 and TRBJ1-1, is SAVISQKPSRDICQRGTSLTIQCQVDSQVTMMFWYRQQPGQSLTLIATANQGSEATYESGFVIDKFPISRPNLTFSTLTVSNMSPEDSSIYLCSVRLPGQGLDTEAFFGQGTRLTVV.

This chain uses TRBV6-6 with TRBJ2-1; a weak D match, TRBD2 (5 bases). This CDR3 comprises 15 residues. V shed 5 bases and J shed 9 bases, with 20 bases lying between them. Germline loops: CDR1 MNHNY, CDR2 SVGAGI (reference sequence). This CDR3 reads CASSLEPAEEVEQFF. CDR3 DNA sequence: TGTGCCAGCAGTCTTGAGCCAGCGGAAGAGGTTGAGCAGTTCTTC.

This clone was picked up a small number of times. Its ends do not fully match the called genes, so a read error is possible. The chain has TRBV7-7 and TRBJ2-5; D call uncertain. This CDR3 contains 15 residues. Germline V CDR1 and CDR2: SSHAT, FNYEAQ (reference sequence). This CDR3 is CASSPPLGSPETQYF. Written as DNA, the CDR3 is TGTGCTAGCAGCCCCCCGCTGGGCTCCCCAGAGACCCAGTACTTC.

CDR3 loop: CSVVHWAPQETQYF. The CDR3 DNA is TGCAGCGTCGTTCACTGGGCTCCTCAAGAGACCCAGTACTTC. The chain joins TRBV29-1 to TRBJ2-5; D gene unclear. V lost 6 bases and J 2 bases, leaving 16 bases between the germline ends. Looked up from germline, CDR1 is SQVTM and CDR2 is ANQGSEA. The CDR3 consists of 14 residues.

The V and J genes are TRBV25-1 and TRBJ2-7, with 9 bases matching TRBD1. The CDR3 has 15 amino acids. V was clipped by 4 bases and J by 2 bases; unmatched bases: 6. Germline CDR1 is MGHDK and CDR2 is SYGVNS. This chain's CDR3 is CASSGRDRETYEQYF. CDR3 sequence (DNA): TGTGCCAGCAGTGGCCGGGACAGGGAAACCTACGAGCAGTACTTC.

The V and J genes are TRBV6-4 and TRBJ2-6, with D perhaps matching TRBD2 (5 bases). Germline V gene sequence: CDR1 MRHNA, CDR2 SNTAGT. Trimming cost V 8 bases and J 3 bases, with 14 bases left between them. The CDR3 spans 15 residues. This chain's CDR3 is CASSMGVNGANVLTF. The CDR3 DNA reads TGTGCCAGCTCAATGGGAGTAAATGGGGCCAACGTCCTGACTTTC.